This section outlines one T cell receptor (beta chain) sequence together with its context. Its antigen remains unknown. The sample belongs to a study of cytomegalovirus exposure and HLA in healthy donors. Study-level points and caveats: In vitro, three CMV-associated chains proved specific for CMV antigens. Solely CMV serostatus was available to characterize immune exposure.

V trimming: 0 bases; J trimming: 3 bases; junction bases outside the gene matches: 7. This CDR3 contains 17 residues. Germline-derived CDR1 and CDR2 are LGHNA and YNFKEQ. The PCR used 60 Vbeta and 13 Jbeta primers. TCRdb keeps only in-frame clones here, not all; method: immunoSEQ multiplex PCR. The data contain 300,000 or so clones, approximately 85% of them singletons. Unrecorded immune exposure was likely among donors, who were nominally healthy when sampled. Sequencing was done on a sample of PBMCs. The rearrangement uses TRBV4-2 and TRBJ2-1, with TRBD2 matching over 8 bases. The sequence derives from a woman in her forties in good health and CMV-seropositive. CDR3 amino acids: CASSQDRSSGLYNEQFF. The CDR3 DNA sequence: TGTGCCAGCAGCCAAGATAGGTCTAGCGGGCTCTACAATGAGCAGTTCTTC.